Given below is one TCR beta chain in context. The data were taken from a study of blood T cell repertoires in COVID-19. The wider study: Both acute and convalescent COVID-19 samples were obtained from the United States, Italy and Spain. The cDNA or gDNA used as material had been derived from T cells, B-cell-depleted T cells, or PBMCs.

Germline V gene sequence: CDR1 MNHEY, CDR2 SMNVEV (reference sequence). Deletions cut 6 bases from V and 6 bases from J, with 12 bases between. The CDR3 length is 13 residues. As processed by the authors: Nucleated cell counts were estimated from reference gene primer amplification. TCRdb's table, derived via immunoSEQ multiplex PCR, lists solely in-frame clones and lacks some. The DNA gave D and trimming, while V, J and clone size come from that table. The sample carries about 69,000 clones, about 85% recorded once. The sample comprised peripheral blood. The rearrangement uses TRBV27 and TRBJ2-1; D may be TRBD2 (5 bases). The sequence came from an older man with acute or convalescent COVID-19. The chain's CDR3 is CASRLSGSNEQFF. The CDR3 nucleotides read TGTGCCAGCAGGCTAAGCGGCAGCAATGAGCAGTTCTTC.